This T cell receptor (beta chain) was identified in a study of T cells in Graves' hyperthyroidism and ophthalmopathy. Looked up from germline, CDR1 is DFQATT and CDR2 is SNEGSKA (reference sequence). This CDR3 comprises 14 residues. V lost 3 bases, J lost 4 bases, and 8 bases stayed unmatched. This clonotype was observed a few times. What it binds is unknown. Findings and caveats of the study: Prediction of ophthalmopathy progression came a median around 6.1 months pre-onset.

Disease duration under 2 months; hyperthyroidism patients were aged 18 to 65. It was RNA transcripts that yielded the amplified TCR beta CDR3 regions. With the HTBI primer set, the TCR CDR3 went through a first round of RT-PCR. TCRdb reprocessed the multiplex PCR reads via MiXCR and lists one record per CDR3 protein. Among just under 750,000 distinct CDR3 sequences, 30% to 40% were seen once, and the ten largest hold more than 25%. Sequencing input: blood. This chain links TRBV20-1 with TRBJ2-5, with 7 bases identical to TRBD2. This clonotype was sampled from a middle-aged woman with Graves' hyperthyroidism. CDR3 in amino acids: CSARGGFGGETQYF. The CDR3 nucleotides read TGCAGTGCTAGGGGGGGGTTTGGTGGAGAGACCCAGTACTTC.